This entry concerns a single T cell receptor (beta chain). Its antigen is not identified. In germline, CDR1 is MNHNY, CDR2 SVGAGI (reference sequence). The CDR3 is 15 amino acids. V was trimmed by 2 bases and J by 0 bases, leaving 11 bases between them. The sample originates from a study of OX40 agonist ivuxolimab in advanced cancers. Repertoires were generated with immunoSEQ multiplex PCR, while TCRdb's copy carries only in-frame clones and drops some. The sample consists of 35,000 to 40,000 clones, just under 85% of them appearing once. Findings of the study overall: Expanded clones belonging to CD8+ T cells outnumbered, on average, those of CD4+.

Sequences were derived from CD4+ or CD8+ T cells sorted from blood, sampled in a trial of the OX40 agonist ivuxolimab. The chain carries TRBV6-6 and TRBJ2-7, with D perhaps being TRBD1 or TRBD2 (5 bases each). The source of this sequence is an adult with an advanced solid tumor such as melanoma, head and neck, liver or kidney cancer. CDR3 nucleotides: TGTGCCAGCAGTTACCAAGGGGACGTCTCCTACGAGCAGTACTTC. It is translated as CASSYQGDVSYEQYF.